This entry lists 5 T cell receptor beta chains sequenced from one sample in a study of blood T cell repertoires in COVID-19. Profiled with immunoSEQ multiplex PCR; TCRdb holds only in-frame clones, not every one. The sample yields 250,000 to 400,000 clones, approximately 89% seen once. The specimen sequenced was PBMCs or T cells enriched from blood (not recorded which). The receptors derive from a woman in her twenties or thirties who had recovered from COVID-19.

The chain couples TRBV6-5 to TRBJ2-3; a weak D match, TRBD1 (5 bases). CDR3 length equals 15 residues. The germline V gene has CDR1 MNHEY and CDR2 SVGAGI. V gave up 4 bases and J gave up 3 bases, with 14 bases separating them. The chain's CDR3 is CASSWARQSTDTQYF. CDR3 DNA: TGTGCCAGCAGTTGGGCCCGACAGTCGACAGATACGCAGTATTTT.

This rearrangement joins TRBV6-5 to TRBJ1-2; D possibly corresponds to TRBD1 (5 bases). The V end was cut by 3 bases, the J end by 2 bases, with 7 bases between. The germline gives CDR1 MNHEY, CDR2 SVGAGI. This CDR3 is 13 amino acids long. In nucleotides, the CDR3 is TGTGCCAGCAGTTATGACAGCAACTATGGCTACACCTTC. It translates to CASSYDSNYGYTF.

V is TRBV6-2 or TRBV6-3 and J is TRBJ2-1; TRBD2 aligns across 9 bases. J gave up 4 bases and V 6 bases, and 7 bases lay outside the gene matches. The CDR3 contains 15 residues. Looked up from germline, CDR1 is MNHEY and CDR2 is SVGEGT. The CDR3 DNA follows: TGTGCCAGCAGCCTAGCGGGAACGGGATACAATGAGCAGTTCTTC. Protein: CASSLAGTGYNEQFF.

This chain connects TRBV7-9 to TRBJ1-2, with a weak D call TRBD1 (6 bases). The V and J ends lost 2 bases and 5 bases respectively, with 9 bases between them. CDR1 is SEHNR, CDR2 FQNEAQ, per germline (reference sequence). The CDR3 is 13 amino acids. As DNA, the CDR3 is TGTGCCAGCAGCTTACTGGACAGATATGGCTACACCTTC. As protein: CASSLLDRYGYTF.

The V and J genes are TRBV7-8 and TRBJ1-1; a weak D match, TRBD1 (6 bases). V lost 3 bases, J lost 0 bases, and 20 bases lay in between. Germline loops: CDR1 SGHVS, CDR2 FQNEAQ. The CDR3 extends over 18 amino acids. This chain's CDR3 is CASSFSRGQGSMNTEAFF. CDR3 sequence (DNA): TGTGCCAGCAGCTTTTCCCGAGGGCAGGGGTCCATGAACACTGAAGCTTTCTTT.